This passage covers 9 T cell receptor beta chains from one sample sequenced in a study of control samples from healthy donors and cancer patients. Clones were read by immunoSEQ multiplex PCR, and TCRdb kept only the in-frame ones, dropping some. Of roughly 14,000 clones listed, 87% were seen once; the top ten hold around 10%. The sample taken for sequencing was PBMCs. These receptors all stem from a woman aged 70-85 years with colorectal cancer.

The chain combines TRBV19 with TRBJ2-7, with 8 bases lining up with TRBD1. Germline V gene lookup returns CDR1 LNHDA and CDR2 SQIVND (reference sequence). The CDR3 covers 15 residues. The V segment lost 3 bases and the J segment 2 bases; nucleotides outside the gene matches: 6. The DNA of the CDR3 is TGTGCCAGTAGTATTCAAGGACAGGGTCCCTACGAGCAGTACTTC. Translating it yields CASSIQGQGPYEQYF. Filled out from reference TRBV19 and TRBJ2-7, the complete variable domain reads DGGITQSPKYLFRKEGQNVTLSCEQNLNHDAMYWYRQDPGQGLRLIYYSQIVNDFQKGDIAEGYSVSREKKESFPLTVTSAQKNPTAFYLCASSIQGQGPYEQYFGPGTRLTVT.

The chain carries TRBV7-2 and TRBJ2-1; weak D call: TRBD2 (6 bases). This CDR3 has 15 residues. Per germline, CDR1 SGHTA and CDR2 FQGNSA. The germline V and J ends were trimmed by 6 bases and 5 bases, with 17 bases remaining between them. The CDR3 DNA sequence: TGTGCCAGCAGTCCCGGGGGTACTCGTAACAATGAGCAGTTCTTC. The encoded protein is CASSPGGTRNNEQFF.

The CDR3 sequence: CASSFGTAGQETQYF. The CDR3 DNA follows: TGCGCCAGCAGCTTCGGGACCGCGGGCCAAGAGACCCAGTACTTC. V gene TRBV5-1 combines with J gene TRBJ2-5; D may be TRBD1 or TRBD2 (5 bases each). Looked up from germline, CDR1 is SGHRS and CDR2 is YFSETQ. CDR3 size: 15 residues. V lost 2 bases and J lost 1, with 12 bases in between.

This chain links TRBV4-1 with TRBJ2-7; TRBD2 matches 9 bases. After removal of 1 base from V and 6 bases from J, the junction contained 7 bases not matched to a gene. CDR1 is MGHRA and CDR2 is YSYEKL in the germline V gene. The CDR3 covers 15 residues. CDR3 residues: CASSQGFLAGIEQYF. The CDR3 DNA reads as TGCGCCAGCAGCCAAGGGTTTCTAGCGGGAATCGAGCAGTACTTC.

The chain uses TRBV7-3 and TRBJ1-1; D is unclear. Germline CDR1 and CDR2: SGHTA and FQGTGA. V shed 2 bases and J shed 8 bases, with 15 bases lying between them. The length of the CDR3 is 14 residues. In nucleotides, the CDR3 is TGTGCCAGCAGCTTACGTGGGAGGGTCAGGGAAGCTTTCTTT. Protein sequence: CASSLRGRVREAFF.

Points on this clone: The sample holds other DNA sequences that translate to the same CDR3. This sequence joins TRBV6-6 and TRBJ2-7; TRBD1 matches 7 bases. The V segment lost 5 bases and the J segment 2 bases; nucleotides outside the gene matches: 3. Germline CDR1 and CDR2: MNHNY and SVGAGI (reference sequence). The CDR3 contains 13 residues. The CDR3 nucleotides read TGTGCCAGCAGTCGGGACAGAGCCTACGAGCAGTACTTC. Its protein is CASSRDRAYEQYF.

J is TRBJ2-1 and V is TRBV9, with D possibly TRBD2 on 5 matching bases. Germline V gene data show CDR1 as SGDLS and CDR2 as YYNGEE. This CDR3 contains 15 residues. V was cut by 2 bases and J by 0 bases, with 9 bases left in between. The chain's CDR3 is CASSVSGSSYNEQFF. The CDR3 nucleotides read TGTGCCAGCAGCGTCAGCGGTTCCTCCTACAATGAGCAGTTCTTC.

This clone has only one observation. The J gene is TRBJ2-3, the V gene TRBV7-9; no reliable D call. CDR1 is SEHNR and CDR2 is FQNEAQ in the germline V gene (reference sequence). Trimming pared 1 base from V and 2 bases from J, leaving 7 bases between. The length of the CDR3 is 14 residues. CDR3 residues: CASSLGQHTDTQYF. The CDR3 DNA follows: TGTGCCAGCAGCTTAGGGCAGCACACAGATACGCAGTATTTT.

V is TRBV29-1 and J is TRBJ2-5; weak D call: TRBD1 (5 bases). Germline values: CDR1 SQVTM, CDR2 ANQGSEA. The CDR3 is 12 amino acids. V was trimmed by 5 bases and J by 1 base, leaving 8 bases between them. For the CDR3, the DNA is TGCAGCGTTCGGACATTCCAAGAGACCCAGTACTTC. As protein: CSVRTFQETQYF.